This T cell receptor beta chain was sequenced for a study of post-analysis software for immune sequencing data. Findings and caveats of the study: Controls showed significantly higher normalized Chao1 diversity than did multiple sclerosis patients. There were about five TRBV segments more frequent in patients than controls, and TRBV5-6, TRBV5-1 and TRBV20-1 were among them. Strong co-clustering by F measure linked samples that shared a preparation batch.

Notes on this clonotype: The antigen remains undetermined.

V trimming: 2 bases; J trimming: 1 base; junction bases outside the gene matches: 4. The germline V gene has CDR1 LGHDT and CDR2 YNNKEL (reference sequence). CDR3 size: 16 residues. Built from TCR beta cDNA, the libraries had unique molecular identifiers in them. TCRdb redid the calling of the PCR reads with MiXCR, one entry per CDR3 protein. Of about 400,000 distinct CDR3 sequences in the sample, less than 40% were seen once. V gene TRBV3-1 combines with J gene TRBJ1-5; 8 nucleotides line up with TRBD1. The receptor's source is a girl aged 10 to 17 with multiple sclerosis. The specimen sequenced was blood. The CDR3: CASSQYAGGSNQPQHF. Here the CDR3 DNA reads TGTGCCAGCAGCCAATACGCAGGGGGCAGCAATCAGCCCCAGCATTTT.